The text below deals with one T cell receptor beta chain. The antigen is unknown. The data are from a study of T-cell memory formation after mild COVID-19. General study points: The appearance of some responding clones in pre-infection memory suggested that cross-reactive memory joined. Day 15 to 85 contracting clones showed balanced CD4/CD8; day 15 to 37 expanders favored CD4+.

After 5'RACE with constant-segment primers, TCR alpha and TCR beta cDNA libraries carrying sample barcodes and UMIs were obtained. One entry per CDR3 protein results from TCRdb running MiXCR on the 5' RACE reads. The data contain roughly 600,000 distinct CDR3 sequences, 18% of them singletons. This clonotype was obtained from an adult woman who had mild COVID-19 (a few samples of this study predate the infection). Cell type and time point are not known. Sequenced sample: PBMCs or a T cell subset sorted from them (not recorded which).

The CDR3 DNA is TGTGCCAGCAGCCAAGAGCTAGCCGGCACAGATACGCAGTATTTT. The encoded protein is CASSQELAGTDTQYF. The chain uses TRBV3-1 and TRBJ2-3, with D tentatively TRBD2 (5 bases). The CDR3 extends over 15 amino acids. The V gene lost 0 bases and the J gene lost 1 base, with 8 bases spanning the gap. Germline V gene sequence: CDR1 LGHDT, CDR2 YNNKEL (reference sequence).